This T cell receptor (beta chain) stems from a study of preoperative IRX-2 immunotherapy in early breast cancer. As to treatment: preoperative locoregional IRX-2 cytokine immunotherapy. Patients received preoperative, locoregional IRX-2 cytokine immunotherapy in a phase Ib study. V shed 6 bases, J shed 9 bases, and the junction held 19 bases outside the gene matches. Germline-derived CDR1 and CDR2 are SQVTM and ANQGSEA. The length of the CDR3 is 16 residues. The data were produced by immunoSEQ multiplex PCR, yet TCRdb's version contains in-frame clones alone and is incomplete. The sample shows approximately 24,000 clones, approximately 80% of them seen only once.

The sample in question was lymph node tissue, obtained after IRX-2 immunotherapy. This sequence was found in a human donor with breast cancer. The chain couples TRBV29-1 to TRBJ2-1; 8 bases fit TRBD1. In DNA form, the CDR3 reads TGCAGCGTATTAAAGGGGCAGGGGGCGACGAGGGGTGAGCAGTTCTTC. It encodes CSVLKGQGATRGEQFF.